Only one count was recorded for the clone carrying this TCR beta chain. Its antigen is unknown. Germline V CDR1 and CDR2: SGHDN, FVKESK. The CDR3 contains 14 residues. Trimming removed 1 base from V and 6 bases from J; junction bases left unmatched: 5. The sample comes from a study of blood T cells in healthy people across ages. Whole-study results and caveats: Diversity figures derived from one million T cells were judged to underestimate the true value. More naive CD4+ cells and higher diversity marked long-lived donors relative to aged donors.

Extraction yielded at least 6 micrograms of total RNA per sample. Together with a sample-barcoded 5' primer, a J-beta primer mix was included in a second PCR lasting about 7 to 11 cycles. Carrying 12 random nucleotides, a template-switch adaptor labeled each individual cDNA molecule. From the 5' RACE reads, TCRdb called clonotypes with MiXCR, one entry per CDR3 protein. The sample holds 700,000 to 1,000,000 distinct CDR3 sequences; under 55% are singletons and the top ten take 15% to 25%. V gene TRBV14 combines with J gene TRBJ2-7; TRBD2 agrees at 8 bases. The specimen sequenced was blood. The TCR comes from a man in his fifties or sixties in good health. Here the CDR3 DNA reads TGTGCCAGCAGCCAAGTTAGCGGGGCCCTCGAGCAGTACTTC. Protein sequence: CASSQVSGALEQYF.